This T cell receptor beta chain was documented in a study of radiation and T cells in renal cell carcinoma. This sample's time point: blood 4 weeks post-SBRT, at nephrectomy. Treatment given: 15 Gy SBRT to primary tumor, nephrectomy 4 weeks later. Nephrectomy followed 15 Gy stereotactic body radiation by 4 weeks. This CDR3 region has 13 residues. The germline V gene has CDR1 MNHNS and CDR2 SASEGT. Between the trimmed V and J ends, which lost 6 bases and 11 bases, there was a span of 16 bases. This clone has just one count. Sequencing was performed with immunoSEQ multiplex PCR; in TCRdb, only in-frame clones are kept and a portion is missing. The sample consists of fewer than 85,000 clones, roughly nine tenths of them appearing once.

This sequence originates from a woman in her 70s with renal cell carcinoma. The chain employs TRBV6-1 and TRBJ1-4, with D unclear. The starting material was blood, obtained from a patient whose treatment included radiotherapy and nephrectomy. CDR3 DNA: TGTGCCAGCAGCCCAACCCGGGCCTCGAAACTGTTTTTT. This codes for CASSPTRASKLFF.